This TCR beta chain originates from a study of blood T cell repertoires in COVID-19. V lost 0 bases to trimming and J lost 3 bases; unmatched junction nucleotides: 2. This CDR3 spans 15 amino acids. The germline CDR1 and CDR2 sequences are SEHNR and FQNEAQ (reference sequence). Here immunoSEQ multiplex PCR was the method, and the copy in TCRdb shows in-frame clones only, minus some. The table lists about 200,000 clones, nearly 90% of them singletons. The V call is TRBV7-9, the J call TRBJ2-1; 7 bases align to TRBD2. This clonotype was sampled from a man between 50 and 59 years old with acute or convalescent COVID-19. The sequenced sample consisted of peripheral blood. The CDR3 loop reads CASSLAGDYYNEQFF. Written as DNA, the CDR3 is TGTGCCAGCAGCTTAGCGGGGGACTACTACAATGAGCAGTTCTTC. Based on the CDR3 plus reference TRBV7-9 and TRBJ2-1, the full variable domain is DTGVSQNPRHKITKRGQNVTFRCDPISEHNRLYWYRQTLGQGPEFLTYFQNEAQLEKSRLLSDRFSAERPKGSFSTLEIQRTEQGDSAMYLCASSLAGDYYNEQFFGPGTRLTVL.